These T cell receptor beta chains were read from a single sample in a study of T cell responses to AZD1222 COVID-19 vaccine. Sequenced by immunoSEQ multiplex PCR; TCRdb stores in-frame clones only, minus some. This table holds roughly 190,000 clones, roughly 90% found once. Sample: peripheral blood, taken 28 days after the second AZD1222 dose. The receptors come from an adult who received the AZD1222 COVID-19 vaccine. CDR3s include the opening cysteine and the closing phenylalanine or tryptophan. A D gene is named only where the DNA matches it firmly. Part of the rows lack a size; the others show once, few, many or a class for expanded clones.

>TRBV7-8|NA|TRBJ2-5|NA
TGTGCCAGCAGCTTAGGTGTTTTGGACCTTGGAGAGACCCAGTACTTC
CASSLGVLDLGETQYF
>TRBV6-5|NA|TRBJ2-7|NA
TGTGCCAGCAGTCCCGCGGGGATGACCTCCTACGAGCAGTACTTC
CASSPAGMTSYEQYF
>TRBV9|TRBD1|TRBJ1-1|NA
TGTGCCAGCAGCGCACAGGGGTCGGACACTGAAGCTTTCTTT
CASSAQGSDTEAFF
>TRBV9|NA|TRBJ1-1|NA
TGTGCCAGCAGCGCTGGGGGTATGAACACTGAAGCTTTCTTT
CASSAGGMNTEAFF
>TRBV5-1|TRBD1|TRBJ1-5|once
TGCGCCAGCAGCACCGGACAGGGGAACAATCAGCCCCAGCATTTT
CASSTGQGNNQPQHF
>TRBV28|TRBD1|TRBJ1-2|once
TGTGCCAGCGCTGGACAGGTACATGGCTACACCTTC
CASAGQVHGYTF
>TRBV28|TRBD2|TRBJ2-3|NA
TGTGCCAGCAGTCCCTCGCTTGCGGGAGGACCAGATACGCAGTATTTT
CASSPSLAGGPDTQYF
>TRBV7-2|TRBD2|TRBJ2-1|NA
TGTGCCAGCAGCTTACTAGCGGCCTCCTACAATGAGCAGTTCTTC
CASSLLAASYNEQFF
>TRBV11-3|NA|TRBJ2-1|NA
TGTGCCAGCAGCCCCCCCCGGCTAACCTACAATGAGCAGTTCTTC
CASSPPRLTYNEQFF
>TRBV6-1|NA|TRBJ2-7|NA
TGTGCCAGCAGTGGGTCCGCGGTCCGAACCTACGAGCAGTACTTC
CASSGSAVRTYEQYF
>TRBV6-5|NA|TRBJ1-2|NA
TGTGCCAGCAGTTCGACGCCTTTACGTAACTATGGCTACACCTTC
CASSSTPLRNYGYTF
>TRBV11-2|NA|TRBJ1-2|NA
TGTGCCAGCAGCTTAGCCCTCTGGGACGATGGCTACACCTTC
CASSLALWDDGYTF
>TRBV6-5|NA|TRBJ1-4|once
TGTGCCAGCAGTTACGGACGGAGACTGTTTTTT
CASSYGRRLFF
>TRBV10-3|NA|TRBJ2-1|NA
TGTGCCATCGGTACCCGGAGCAATGAGCAGTTCTTC
CAIGTRSNEQFF
>TRBV28|TRBD1|TRBJ2-7|NA
TGTGCCAGCACTACCCCGACAGGGGAAGTCAGCGAGCAGTACTTC
CASTTPTGEVSEQYF
>TRBV5-4|TRBD1|TRBJ1-6|NA
TGTGCCAGCAGCTTTGGGACAGGCCCTTCACCCCTCCACTTT
CASSFGTGPSPLHF
>TRBV28|NA|TRBJ2-3|NA
TGTGCCAGCAGTTTATTCGGTGCGCTCACAGATACGCAGTATTTT
CASSLFGALTDTQYF
>TRBV4-1|TRBD1|TRBJ2-1|NA
TGCGCCAGCAGCCATCACCGGGACAGCTCCTACAATGAGCAGTTCTTC
CASSHHRDSSYNEQFF
>TRBV5-5|NA|TRBJ1-2|NA
TGTGCCAGCAGCTTGGAACCGGGGGTTACCTATGGCTACACCTTC
CASSLEPGVTYGYTF
>TRBV18|TRBD1|TRBJ2-7|NA
TGTGCCAGCTCGCCTCCGGGACAGGTCTTCTACGAGCAGTACTTC
CASSPPGQVFYEQYF
>TRBV7-2|NA|TRBJ1-5|NA
TGTGCCAGCAGCTTAACCGACAGCTACAATCAGCCCCAGCATTTT
CASSLTDSYNQPQHF
>TRBV28|TRBD1|TRBJ2-7|NA
TGTGCCAGCAGCCTCCAAGGGACAGGGACCTACGAGCAGTACTTC
CASSLQGTGTYEQYF
>TRBV25-1|TRBD1|TRBJ1-6|once
TGTGCCAGCAGTGAAACAGGGGGTTCACCCCTCCACTTT
CASSETGGSPLHF
>TRBV2|NA|TRBJ2-2|NA
TGTGCCATCGGGGCCTCCTCGAGTGGGGAGCTGTTTTTT
CAIGASSSGELFF
>TRBV21-1|NA|TRBJ2-1|NA
TGTGCCAGCAGCAAAGACCCGGGACTATCCCGGAGAGCTAATGAGCAGTTCTTC
CASSKDPGLSRRANEQFF
>TRBV6-5|TRBD2|TRBJ2-7|NA
TGTGCCAGCACCAGGGGCGGGGGGGCCTCCTACGAGCAGTACTTC
CASTRGGGASYEQYF
>TRBV10-3|TRBD2|TRBJ2-1|NA
TGTGCCATCAGTGAGCGGGAGGGTGAGCAGTTCTTC
CAISEREGEQFF
>TRBV2|NA|TRBJ2-7|NA
TGTGCCAGCAGTGCCCTAGCCGAGCAGTACTTC
CASSALAEQYF
>TRBV27|TRBD1|TRBJ1-5|NA
TGTGCCAGCAGTCCCGACGGCCGGACAGGCTTTAATCAGCCCCAGCATTTT
CASSPDGRTGFNQPQHF
>TRBV3-1/TRBV3-2|NA|TRBJ2-7|NA
TGTGCCAGCAGCCAAGCGATCTCATCCTACGAGCAGTACTTC
CASSQAISSYEQYF